One and the same sample provided the 17 T cell receptor beta chains below, sequenced in a study of technical replicates of blood from a handful of donors. Profiled with immunoSEQ multiplex PCR; TCRdb holds only in-frame clones, not every one. The table has 64,000 or so clones, around 97% seen once. Sequencing was performed on T cells isolated from PBMCs. The source is a human donor in good health.

CDR3 sequence reads: CASSYRGWEGKLFF. The CDR3 DNA is TGTGCCAGCAGTTACCGGGGATGGGAAGGGAAACTGTTTTTT. The chain joins TRBV6-5 to TRBJ1-4; D unresolved. This CDR3 spans 14 amino acids. Trimming shortened V by 2 bases and J by 11 bases, and 15 bases separated the two germline ends. The germline V gene encodes CDR1 MNHEY and CDR2 SVGAGI.

The chain carries TRBV6-1 and TRBJ1-1, with 9 bases that match TRBD1. From germline, CDR1 is MNHNS and CDR2 SASEGT. This CDR3 is built from 14 residues. Trimming took 11 bases from V and 7 from J; bases not matched to a gene: 14. Written as DNA, the CDR3 is TGTGCCTCAGCGCCGGGACAGGGTTTTAATGAAGCTTTCTTT. This translates into CASAPGQGFNEAFF.

This clone was detected only a few times. The chain uses TRBV6-5 and TRBJ2-2; 7 bases line up with TRBD1. V shed 6 bases and J 2 bases; nucleotides not matched to a gene: 3. The CDR3 is 14 amino acids. CDR1 and CDR2 from the germline V gene are MNHEY and SVGAGI. CDR3 in DNA: TGTGCCAGCAGGGGGACAGCTAACACCGGGGAGCTGTTTTTT. Translating it yields CASRGTANTGELFF.

The V call is TRBV7-3, the J call TRBJ2-5, with a possible D match to TRBD1 (5 bases). V was clipped by 6 bases and J by 2 bases, with 10 bases between them. CDR3 length: 13 residues. Germline V CDR1 and CDR2: SGHTA, FQGTGA. CDR3 region: CASSSDNQETQYF. The CDR3 bases are TGTGCCAGCAGTTCGGACAATCAAGAGACCCAGTACTTC.

The gene calls are TRBV29-1 and TRBJ2-1; 8 nucleotides align to TRBD2. The CDR3 loop spans 14 amino acids. Germline V gene data show CDR1 as SQVTM and CDR2 as ANQGSEA. Trimming took 6 bases from V and 7 from J; bases not matched to a gene: 11. The CDR3 sequence: CSVRTSRGGNEQFF. The CDR3 region has the DNA TGCAGCGTCCGGACCAGCCGGGGGGGGAATGAGCAGTTCTTC.

This chain uses TRBV10-3 with TRBJ1-1; a possible D gene is TRBD1 (5 bases). The V and J ends lost 7 bases and 10 bases respectively, with 16 bases between them. Per the germline V gene, CDR1 is ENHRY and CDR2 is SYGVKD. The CDR3 covers 12 residues. The CDR3 spells CAITQGLGAAFF. The CDR3 bases are TGTGCCATCACCCAGGGACTTGGAGCAGCTTTCTTT.

The chain has TRBV28 and TRBJ1-3, with D unresolved. Trimming left V 7 bases short and J 0 bases short, with 22 bases between. CDR1 MDHEN and CDR2 SYDVKM come from the germline V gene. The CDR3 sequence is 18 residues long. The CDR3 DNA reads as TGTGCCAGCACAACTACTGGAGGAAGTTCTCACTCTGGAAACACCATATATTTT. Protein product: CASTTTGGSSHSGNTIYF.

The CDR3 is CASRLLLAGGTGELFF. CDR3 bases: TGTGCCAGCAGGCTGCTACTAGCGGGGGGTACCGGGGAGCTGTTTTTT. This rearrangement joins TRBV2 to TRBJ2-2, with 12 bases matching TRBD2. The CDR3 loop spans 16 amino acids. V shed 6 bases, J shed 5 bases, and the junction held 7 bases outside the gene matches. Germline V gives CDR1 SNHLY, CDR2 FYNNEI.

J is TRBJ2-1 and V is TRBV11-3; the D is unclear. This CDR3 contains 13 residues. The germline gives CDR1 SGHNT, CDR2 YENEEA. V was cut by 0 bases and J by 9 bases, with 9 bases left in between. In DNA, the CDR3 is TGTGCCAGCAGCTTAGATGGAGTGGGTGAGCAGTTCTTC. Translation gives CASSLDGVGEQFF.

The gene calls are TRBV10-3 and TRBJ1-6, with TRBD1 matching 7 bases. V lost 6 bases to trimming and J lost 7 bases; unmatched junction nucleotides: 9. Germline CDR1 ENHRY, CDR2 SYGVKD. The CDR3 contains 15 residues. The CDR3 DNA follows: TGTGCCATCAGGTCCGGGACAGAACCAAATTCACCCCTCCACTTT. Translation gives CAIRSGTEPNSPLHF.

The V call is TRBV18, the J call TRBJ1-1; D may be TRBD1 (6 bases). Trimming cost V 0 bases and J 8 bases, with 16 bases left between them. CDR1 is KGHSH and CDR2 is LQKENI in the germline V gene. The CDR3 runs to 15 residues. The CDR3 sequence: CASSPPGRGATEAFF. The CDR3, as DNA: TGTGCCAGCTCACCACCAGGCAGGGGCGCCACAGAAGCTTTCTTT.

The V and J genes are TRBV6-5 and TRBJ1-1, with D perhaps matching TRBD1 (5 bases). V was cut by 0 bases and J by 8 bases, with 16 bases left in between. CDR3 size: 15 residues. Germline CDR1 MNHEY, CDR2 SVGAGI. CDR3: CASSYSMTDHREAFF. CDR3 DNA sequence: TGTGCCAGCAGTTACTCGATGACAGACCACAGGGAAGCTTTCTTT.

The chain employs TRBV11-2 and TRBJ2-1, with TRBD2 identical over 9 bases. There are 16 residues in the CDR3. V shed 3 bases, J shed 2 bases, and the junction held 5 bases outside the gene matches. The germline CDR1 and CDR2 sequences are SGHAT and FQNNGV. In nucleotides, the CDR3 is TGTGCCAGCAGCTTTCGCGGGGGGGAAACCTACAATGAGCAGTTCTTC. Amino acids: CASSFRGGETYNEQFF.

The chain couples TRBV5-1 to TRBJ2-1; the match to TRBD1 covers 9 bases. Germline CDR1 and CDR2: SGHRS and YFSETQ. This CDR3 contains 14 residues. Losses at the gene ends were 4 bases for V and 5 bases for J; bases not matched to a gene: 4. The CDR3 sequence is CASSPRTGDNEQFF. The DNA for the CDR3 is TGCGCCAGCAGCCCCCGGACAGGGGACAATGAGCAGTTCTTC.

CDR3 in amino acids: CASRGTGNTGELFF. DNA of the CDR3: TGCGCCAGCAGAGGGACAGGGAACACCGGGGAGCTGTTTTTT. The rearrangement uses TRBV4-1 and TRBJ2-2, with 8 nucleotides matching TRBD1. The germline CDR1 and CDR2 sequences are MGHRA and YSYEKL. The ends lost 6 bases at V and 1 base at J; junction bases unmatched: 1. This CDR3 comprises 14 residues.

The CDR3 protein is CASRPMAGGDYEQYF. CDR3 in DNA: TGTGCCAGCCGCCCCATGGCGGGGGGGGACTACGAGCAGTACTTC. The chain employs TRBV4-2 and TRBJ2-7; TRBD2 matches at 9 bases. The CDR3 extends over 15 amino acids. V was pared by 8 bases and J by 3 bases, with 11 bases of the junction left unmatched. Looked up from germline, CDR1 is LGHNA and CDR2 is YNFKEQ.

The chain recombines TRBV9 with TRBJ2-2; 8 nucleotides agree with TRBD2. Germline values: CDR1 SGDLS, CDR2 YYNGEE. The trim removed 2 bases at V and 4 bases at J, leaving 1 base unmatched. The CDR3 consists of 14 residues. This CDR3 is CASSVGTSTGELFF. In DNA, the CDR3 is TGTGCCAGCAGCGTCGGGACTAGCACCGGGGAGCTGTTTTTT.